This TCR beta chain was obtained from a study of blood T cell repertoires in COVID-19. Germline V gene sequence: CDR1 SGHRS, CDR2 YFSETQ. V trimming: 4 bases; J trimming: 4 bases; junction bases outside the gene matches: 20. The length of the CDR3 is 18 residues. In the original workflow: Researchers report that nucleated cell counts were estimated from reference gene primer amplification. TCRdb's table, derived via immunoSEQ multiplex PCR, lists solely in-frame clones and lacks some. V and J calls and clone size come straight from that table; D and trimming were deduced from the DNA. This table holds over 200,000 clones, approximately 90% found once.

This chain uses TRBV5-1 with TRBJ2-7, with 7 positions matching TRBD2. This sequence originates from a man in his late teens or twenties with acute COVID-19. The sequenced material came from PBMCs or T cells enriched from blood (not recorded which). In DNA form, the CDR3 reads TGCGCCAGCAGCCCCACTGTCGTTCGCGGGAGCCTCATGTACGAGCAGTACTTC. Encoded protein: CASSPTVVRGSLMYEQYF.